The 21 T cell receptor beta chains below all came from one sample that was sequenced in a study of T-cell reconstitution after alpha-beta-depleted transplantation in children. Molecular barcoding with unique molecular identifiers was used for the TCRbeta library. TCRdb ran MiXCR on the PCR reads and lists one entry per CDR3 protein. The sample holds some 280,000 distinct CDR3 sequences, more than 8% seen once. The material was PBMCs from the stem cell graft donor, obtained from the stem cell graft. The receptors stem from a human donor who donated a stem cell graft to a child with SCID.

The rearrangement links TRBV5-6 to TRBJ2-2; 9 bases line up with TRBD1. The CDR3 contains 16 residues. Unmatched junction bases numbered 10, after V lost 5 bases and J lost 5 bases. Germline CDR1 is SGHDT and CDR2 is YYEEEE. For the CDR3, the DNA is TGTGCCAGCAGTTTTTCCGGGACAGGGTGGACCGGGGAGCTGTTTTTT. This sequence encodes CASSFSGTGWTGELFF.

This clonotype was seen more than once but under ten times. The chain employs TRBV6-5 and TRBJ2-2, with D uncertain. CDR1 and CDR2 from the germline V gene are MNHEY and SVGAGI. The CDR3 totals 12 residues. With 6 bases removed from V and 15 bases from J, the gap between germline ends came to 17 bases. CDR3 nucleotide sequence: TGTGCCAGCAGCGAGCCGGGTGGTAGGATGTTTTTT. It encodes CASSEPGGRMFF.

This clonotype was observed a few times. The V call is TRBV7-9, the J call TRBJ2-7, with 9 bases aligning to TRBD1. The length of the CDR3 is 14 residues. Trimming at V came to 5 bases and at J to 5 bases, leaving 7 bases not matched to a gene. CDR1 SEHNR and CDR2 FQNEAQ come from the germline V gene (reference sequence). The CDR3 nucleotides are TGTGCCAGCAGCCATGACAGGGGGAACGACGAGCAGTACTTC. Amino acid sequence: CASSHDRGNDEQYF. Complete variable domain (other parts from reference TRBV7-9 and TRBJ2-7): DTGVSQNPRHKITKRGQNVTFRCDPISEHNRLYWYRQTLGQGPEFLTYFQNEAQLEKSRLLSDRFSAERPKGSFSTLEIQRTEQGDSAMYLCASSHDRGNDEQYFGPGTRLTVT.

This clonotype was seen a few times. This sequence joins TRBV7-3 and TRBJ2-7; D is uncertain. This CDR3 is built from 15 residues. CDR1 SGHTA and CDR2 FQGTGA come from the germline V gene. Trimming took off 2 bases at V and 3 bases at J, with 14 bases between the two ends. Written as DNA, the CDR3 is TGTGCCAGCAGCTTAGCCCCCGGGCCCTACTACGAGCAGTACTTC. It encodes CASSLAPGPYYEQYF. The entire variable domain, with the rest obtained from reference TRBV7-3 and TRBJ2-7, is as follows: GAGVSQTPSNKVTEKGKYVELRCDPISGHTALYWYRQSLGQGPEFLIYFQGTGAADDSGLPNDRFFAVRPEGSVSTLKIQRTERGDSAVYLCASSLAPGPYYEQYFGPGTRLTVT.

This clonotype showed up many times. The chain combines TRBV5-1 with TRBJ1-1; D might be TRBD1 (5 bases). CDR1 and CDR2 from the germline V gene are SGHRS and YFSETQ. The germline V and J ends were trimmed by 3 bases and 8 bases, with 8 bases remaining between them. The CDR3 loop spans 11 amino acids. CDR3 amino acids: CASSSNREAFF. The CDR3, as DNA: TGCGCCAGCAGCTCGAACAGGGAAGCTTTCTTT.

This clonotype was picked up many times. The chain combines TRBV29-1 with TRBJ2-6; D remains unclear. CDR3 size: 12 residues. The ends were cut back, 3 bases at V and 2 bases at J, with 2 bases in the middle. The germline V gene encodes CDR1 SQVTM and CDR2 ANQGSEA. The CDR3 coding sequence is TGCAGCGTTGAGGCTGGGGCCAACGTCCTGACTTTC. Its protein is CSVEAGANVLTF.

V gene TRBV9 combines with J gene TRBJ2-3; D unresolved. The CDR3 is 15 residues long. Trimming took 0 bases from V and 2 from J, leaving 10 bases between them. Germline values: CDR1 SGDLS, CDR2 YYNGEE. This CDR3 reads CASSVAALSTDTQYF. CDR3 DNA: TGTGCCAGCAGCGTAGCAGCGCTCTCCACAGATACGCAGTATTTT.

V is TRBV7-8 and J is TRBJ2-1; the D gene could be TRBD1 or TRBD2 (5 bases each). CDR3 length: 12 amino acids. V was trimmed by 4 bases and J by 10 bases, leaving 11 bases between them. CDR1 is SGHVS, CDR2 FQNEAQ, per germline. CDR3 nucleotide sequence: TGTGCCAGCAGCTCCCGGGACCAGGAGCAGTTCTTC. Amino acid sequence: CASSSRDQEQFF.

This chain links TRBV5-1 with TRBJ2-5; D remains unclear. This CDR3 contains 15 residues. V shed 0 bases and J shed 3 bases, with 12 bases lying between them. The germline CDR1 and CDR2 sequences are SGHRS and YFSETQ. In DNA, the CDR3 is TGCGCCAGCAGCTTGGCCGCAACGGAGAAAGAGACCCAGTACTTC. It encodes CASSLAATEKETQYF.

This clonotype showed up just a few times. The chain carries TRBV12-3 or TRBV12-4 and TRBJ2-7, with 8 bases aligning to TRBD2. The CDR3 is 15 residues long. The trim removed 3 bases at V and 1 base at J, leaving 5 bases unmatched. DNA of the CDR3: TGTGCCAGCAGTTTTGTGCGGGGGGCTTCCTACGAGCAGTACTTC. This sequence encodes CASSFVRGASYEQYF.

This rearrangement joins TRBV5-1 to TRBJ2-3; D is possibly TRBD2 (5 bases). V lost 0 bases to trimming and J lost 5 bases, with 10 bases between them. CDR3 length: 14 amino acids. Looked up from germline, CDR1 is SGHRS and CDR2 is YFSETQ. The CDR3 DNA follows: TGCGCCAGCAGCTTGGAGCTAGCTCAAGATACGCAGTATTTT. Residues: CASSLELAQDTQYF. Using reference TRBV5-1 and TRBJ2-3 for the parts outside the CDR3, the full variable domain is KAGVTQTPRYLIKTRGQQVTLSCSPISGHRSVSWYQQTPGQGLQFLFEYFSETQRNKGNFPGRFSGRQFSNSRSEMNVSTLELGDSALYLCASSLELAQDTQYFGPGTRLTVL.

The CDR3 loop reads CASSLAGGSEQYF. The CDR3 region has the DNA TGTGCCAGCAGTTTAGCGGGGGGGAGTGAGCAGTACTTC. This chain connects TRBV12-3 or TRBV12-4 to TRBJ2-7; TRBD2 matches 7 bases. The CDR3 length is 13 residues. Losses at the gene ends were 0 bases for V and 7 bases for J; bases not matched to a gene: 3.

V and J are TRBV20-1 and TRBJ1-2; D perhaps matches TRBD1 (5 bases). Trimming took off 3 bases at V and 8 bases at J, with 13 bases between the two ends. Germline assignment: CDR1 DFQATT and CDR2 SNEGSKA (reference sequence). The CDR3 runs 12 residues. The CDR3 DNA follows: TGCAGTGCTAGTAAGGGGAATCGCGGCTACACCTTC. It is translated as CSASKGNRGYTF.

This clonotype was picked up a small number of times. The chain employs TRBV20-1 and TRBJ2-1, with 10 bases that match TRBD2. Per germline, CDR1 DFQATT and CDR2 SNEGSKA (reference sequence). This CDR3 has 15 amino acids. J gave up 4 bases and V 3 bases, and 6 bases lay outside the gene matches. The CDR3 region has the DNA TGCAGTGCTAGGAGTCAAGCGGGGGGGTACAATGAGCAGTTCTTC. Protein: CSARSQAGGYNEQFF.

The CDR3 DNA is TGTGCCAGCAGCCAAGGGGAGAGCCAGCCCCAGCATTTT. The encoded protein is CASSQGESQPQHF. The chain employs TRBV5-4 and TRBJ1-5; D perhaps matches TRBD1 (5 bases). CDR3 length: 13 amino acids. CDR1 and CDR2 from the germline V gene are SGHNT and YYREEE (reference sequence). With 4 bases removed from V and 7 bases from J, the gap between germline ends came to 12 bases.

V is TRBV3-1 and J is TRBJ1-2; D uncertain. Germline V gene data show CDR1 as LGHDT and CDR2 as YNNKEL (reference sequence). The CDR3 runs to 16 residues. V was pared by 0 bases and J by 2 bases, with 13 bases between. CDR3 sequence reads: CASSQDQMYGNYGYTF. DNA of the CDR3: TGTGCCAGCAGCCAAGATCAAATGTACGGAAACTATGGCTACACCTTC.

This clonotype has ten or more counts. The chain combines TRBV20-1 with TRBJ2-1; D may be TRBD2 (6 bases). The length of the CDR3 is 15 residues. Trimming removed 6 bases at V and 1 base at J, with 16 bases between. The V gene's germline CDR1 is DFQATT and CDR2 SNEGSKA (reference sequence). The CDR3 DNA sequence: TGCAGTGCCCAGTTTGGGGGGTTGTCCTACAATGAGCAGTTCTTC. Protein product: CSAQFGGLSYNEQFF.

This clonotype was seen many times. This rearrangement joins TRBV12-3 or TRBV12-4 to TRBJ1-1; D possibly corresponds to TRBD1 (6 bases). The CDR3 is 14 amino acids. The V and J ends lost 3 bases and 4 bases respectively, with 12 bases between them. The CDR3 nucleotides read TGTGCCAGCAGTTTTATCAGGGGCGGCACTGAAGCTTTCTTT. Translating gives CASSFIRGGTEAFF.

This clonotype has more than one count but fewer than ten. The chain joins TRBV20-1 to TRBJ2-7; the D is unclear. The CDR3 consists of 11 residues. Germline CDR1 is DFQATT and CDR2 is SNEGSKA (reference sequence). V was pared by 1 base and J by 5 bases, with 6 bases between. In DNA form, the CDR3 reads TGCAGTGCTAGAGCTATTCACGAGCAGTACTTC. Residues: CSARAIHEQYF.

Turning to this clonotype: At one end the junction does not follow the germline gene, possibly because of a read error. V usage is TRBV12-3 or TRBV12-4 and J usage is TRBJ1-5; a weak D match, TRBD1 (6 bases). The CDR3 spans 14 residues. The CDR3 protein is CANSLEQGEQPQHF. CDR3 nucleotide sequence: TGTGCCAACAGTTTAGAACAGGGTGAACAGCCCCAGCATTTT.

The V gene is TRBV5-1, the J gene TRBJ1-2; D gene uncertain. The CDR3 consists of 15 residues. V lost 0 bases and J 5 bases, leaving 14 bases between the germline ends. CDR1 SGHRS and CDR2 YFSETQ come from the germline V gene. DNA for the CDR3: TGCGCCAGCAGCTTGGCCGGAGGTAACCAATATGGCTACACCTTC. Protein sequence: CASSLAGGNQYGYTF.